Shown below are 3 T cell receptor beta chains from a single sample sequenced in a study of T cell responses to AZD1222 COVID-19 vaccine. Sequenced by immunoSEQ multiplex PCR; TCRdb stores in-frame clones only, minus some. The sample gives roughly 70,000 clones, roughly 85% of which show up once; roughly 22% is in the top ten. The sequencing used peripheral blood, collected on day 0 of AZD1222 vaccination. The receptors derive from an adult in good health.

This chain uses TRBV6-4 with TRBJ1-1; the match to TRBD1 covers 8 bases. V lost 0 bases, J lost 4 bases, and 7 bases stayed unmatched. The CDR3 loop spans 16 amino acids. Germline V gene sequence: CDR1 MRHNA, CDR2 SNTAGT. DNA of the CDR3: TGTGCCAGCAGTGACTCGAACACAGGGGGGGTCACTGAAGCTTTCTTT. It yields the protein CASSDSNTGGVTEAFF.

V usage is TRBV7-9 and J usage is TRBJ1-1, with D tentatively TRBD1 (5 bases). Germline V CDR1 and CDR2: SEHNR, FQNEAQ (reference sequence). This CDR3 comprises 15 residues. The germline V and J ends were trimmed by 5 bases and 7 bases, with 20 bases remaining between them. The CDR3 DNA is TGTGCCAGCAGCGCCACTGGGGCCCCAGGGCATGAAGCTTTCTTT. Its protein product is CASSATGAPGHEAFF.

This sequence joins TRBV24-1 and TRBJ2-1, with TRBD2 identical over 10 bases. Germline trimming cut 4 bases from V and 13 bases from J; bases unmatched to any gene: 9. CDR3 size: 14 residues. Germline V CDR1 and CDR2: KGHDR, SFDVKD. The chain's CDR3 is CATSEPHSGGVQFF. The CDR3 DNA reads as TGTGCCACCAGTGAACCCCACAGCGGGGGGGTTCAGTTCTTC.